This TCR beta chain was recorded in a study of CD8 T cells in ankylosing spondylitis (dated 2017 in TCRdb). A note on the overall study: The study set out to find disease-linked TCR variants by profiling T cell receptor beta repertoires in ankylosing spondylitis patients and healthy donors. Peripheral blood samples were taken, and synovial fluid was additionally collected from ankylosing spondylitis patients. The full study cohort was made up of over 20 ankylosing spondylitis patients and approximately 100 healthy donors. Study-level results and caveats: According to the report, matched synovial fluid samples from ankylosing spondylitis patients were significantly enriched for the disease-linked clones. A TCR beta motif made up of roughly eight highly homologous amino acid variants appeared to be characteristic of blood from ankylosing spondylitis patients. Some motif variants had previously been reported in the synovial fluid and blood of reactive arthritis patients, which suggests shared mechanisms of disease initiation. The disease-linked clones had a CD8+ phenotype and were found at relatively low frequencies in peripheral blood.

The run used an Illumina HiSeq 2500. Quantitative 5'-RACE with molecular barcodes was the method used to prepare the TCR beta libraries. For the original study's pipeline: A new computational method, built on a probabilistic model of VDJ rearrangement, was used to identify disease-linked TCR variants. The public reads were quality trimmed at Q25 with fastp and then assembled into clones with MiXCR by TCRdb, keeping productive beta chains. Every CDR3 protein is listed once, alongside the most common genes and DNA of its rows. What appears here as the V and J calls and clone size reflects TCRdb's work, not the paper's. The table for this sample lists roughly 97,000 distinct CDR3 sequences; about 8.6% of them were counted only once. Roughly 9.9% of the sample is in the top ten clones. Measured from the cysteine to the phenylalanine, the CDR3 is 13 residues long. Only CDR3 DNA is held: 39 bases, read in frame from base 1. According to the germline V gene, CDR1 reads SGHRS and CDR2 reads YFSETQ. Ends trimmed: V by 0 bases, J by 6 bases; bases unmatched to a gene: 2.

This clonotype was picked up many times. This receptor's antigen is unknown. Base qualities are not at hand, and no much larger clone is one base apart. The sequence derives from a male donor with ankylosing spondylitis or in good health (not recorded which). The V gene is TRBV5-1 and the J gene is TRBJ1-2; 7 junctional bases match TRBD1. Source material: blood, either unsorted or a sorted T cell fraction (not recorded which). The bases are TGCGCCAGCAGCTTGGTACAGGGGAATGGCTACACCTTC. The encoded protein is CASSLVQGNGYTF.